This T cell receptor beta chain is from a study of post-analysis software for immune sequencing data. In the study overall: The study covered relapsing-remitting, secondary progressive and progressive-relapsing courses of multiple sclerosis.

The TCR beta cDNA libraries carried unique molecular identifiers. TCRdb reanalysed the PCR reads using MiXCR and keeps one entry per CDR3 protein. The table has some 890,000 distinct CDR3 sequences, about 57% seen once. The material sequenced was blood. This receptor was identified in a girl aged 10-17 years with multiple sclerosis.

The CDR3 sequence: CSARDPLAGGAKNIQYF. CDR3 in DNA: TGCAGTGCTAGAGATCCCCTAGCGGGAGGGGCCAAAAACATTCAGTACTTC. J is TRBJ2-4 and V is TRBV20-1, with 12 bases identical to TRBD2. The germline gives CDR1 DFQATT, CDR2 SNEGSKA (reference sequence). V lost 0 bases to trimming and J lost 1 base; unmatched junction nucleotides: 4. The CDR3 extends over 17 amino acids.